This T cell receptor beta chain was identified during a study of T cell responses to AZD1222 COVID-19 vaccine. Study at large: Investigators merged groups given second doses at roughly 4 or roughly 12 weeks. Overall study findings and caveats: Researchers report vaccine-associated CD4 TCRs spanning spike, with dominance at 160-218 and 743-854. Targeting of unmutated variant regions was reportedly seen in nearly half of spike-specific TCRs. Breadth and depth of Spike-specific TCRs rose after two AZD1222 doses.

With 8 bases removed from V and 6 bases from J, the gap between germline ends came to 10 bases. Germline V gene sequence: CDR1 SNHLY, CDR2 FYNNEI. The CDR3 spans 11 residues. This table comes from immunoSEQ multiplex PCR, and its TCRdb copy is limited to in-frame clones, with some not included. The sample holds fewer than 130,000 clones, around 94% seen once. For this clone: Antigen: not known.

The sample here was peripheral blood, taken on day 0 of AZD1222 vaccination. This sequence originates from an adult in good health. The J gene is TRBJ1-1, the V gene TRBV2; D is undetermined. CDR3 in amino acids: CASGGGPEAFF. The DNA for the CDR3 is TGTGCCAGCGGAGGTGGCCCTGAAGCTTTCTTT.